The 9 T cell receptor beta chains listed next were all sequenced from one sample in a study of vaccination and CD4 T cells after COVID-19. Their antigens are not known. At the Johns Hopkins FTIC core, DNA taken from cultured CD4+ T cells was sequenced by way of the Oncomine TCR Beta short-read assay. TCRdb recomputed calls from the PCR reads with MiXCR, one row per CDR3 protein. The repertoire includes 6,400 or so distinct CDR3 sequences, roughly 22% of them detected once, and roughly 27% sits in the top ten. Treatment of the sample: roughly 10-day PBMC culture with coronavirus spike peptide pools or control peptides (ViraFEST assay). The specimen comprised CD4+ T cells from blood, cultured in vitro, sampled after SARS-CoV-2 vaccination. These receptors were collected from a human donor who had recovered from COVID-19.

This clonotype was seen a handful of times. The gene calls are TRBV28 and TRBJ1-6; a weak D match, TRBD1 (5 bases). CDR3 length: 13 amino acids. The V gene lost 2 bases and the J gene lost 10 bases, with 9 bases spanning the gap. Germline V lookup: CDR1 MDHEN, CDR2 SYDVKM. Here the CDR3 reads CASSLIRGSPLHF. In DNA, the CDR3 is TGTGCCAGCAGTTTAATCCGGGGGTCACCCCTCCACTTT.

The chain joins TRBV6-2 or TRBV6-3 to TRBJ2-3, with 11 nucleotides matching TRBD1. Germline V gene lookup returns CDR1 MNHEY and CDR2 SVGEGT. The CDR3 has 16 residues. V dropped 5 bases and J dropped 4; count of bases not matched to a gene: 8. CDR3 residues: CASSKGRGQGADTQYF. In nucleotides, the CDR3 is TGTGCCAGCAGTAAGGGAAGGGGACAGGGGGCAGATACGCAGTATTTT.

In this sample, this clonotype is medium-sized. V usage is TRBV7-9 and J usage is TRBJ1-2, with 7 bases aligning to TRBD1. The junction had 11 bases not matched to a gene; V was cut back by 3 bases and J by 7 bases. The CDR3 has 15 amino acids. The germline V gene has CDR1 SEHNR and CDR2 FQNEAQ (reference sequence). CDR3 loop: CASSFRDRAYSGYTF. DNA for the CDR3: TGTGCCAGCAGCTTCCGGGACAGAGCTTATAGTGGCTACACCTTC.

This clonotype has only a few counts. The chain uses TRBV25-1 and TRBJ2-7, with no clear D. Germline-derived CDR1 and CDR2 are MGHDK and SYGVNS. The V end was cut by 7 bases, the J end by 7 bases, with 14 bases between. The CDR3 loop spans 12 amino acids. CDR3 coding DNA: TGTGCCAGCAACAACGGCTACGGGGAGCAGTACTTC. Its translation is CASNNGYGEQYF.

This clonotype is judged medium-sized. The chain carries TRBV7-8 and TRBJ1-5; 8 bases are shared with TRBD1. This CDR3 is built from 15 residues. Trimming took 1 base from V and 5 from J; bases not matched to a gene: 4. Germline CDR1 SGHVS, CDR2 FQNEAQ. CDR3 nucleotides: TGTGCCAGCAGCTTAGGGACAGGGCGGTATCAGCCCCAGCATTTT. It codes for CASSLGTGRYQPQHF.

In its sample, this clonotype was seen a few times. The chain recombines TRBV27 with TRBJ1-5, with 7 bases identical to TRBD1. Losses at the gene ends were 6 bases for V and 3 bases for J; bases not matched to a gene: 5. The germline V gene has CDR1 MNHEY and CDR2 SMNVEV (reference sequence). The CDR3 extends over 14 amino acids. CDR3 sequence: CASRGTALNQPQHF. DNA for the CDR3: TGTGCCAGCAGAGGGACAGCCCTCAATCAGCCCCAGCATTTT.

The chain links TRBV25-1 to TRBJ1-2; no reliable D call. This CDR3 is 10 amino acids long. Per germline, CDR1 MGHDK and CDR2 SYGVNS. Deletions cut 7 bases from V and 9 bases from J, with 9 bases between. The CDR3 sequence is CASKEGCYTF. DNA for the CDR3: TGTGCCAGCAAGGAGGGCTGCTACACCTTC.

The chain has TRBV2 and TRBJ2-7; 7 bases are shared with TRBD2. Trimming removed 2 bases from V and 10 bases from J; junction bases left unmatched: 2. Germline values: CDR1 SNHLY, CDR2 FYNNEI. The length of the CDR3 is 11 residues. The CDR3 is CASSESGVQYF. CDR3 in DNA: TGTGCCAGCAGTGAAAGCGGGGTCCAGTACTTC.

The rearrangement uses TRBV6-1 and TRBJ1-1; 8 bases map to TRBD1. The V and J ends lost 6 bases and 5 bases, in that order; junction bases with no gene match: 8. The CDR3 spans 14 residues. Germline V gives CDR1 MNHNS, CDR2 SASEGT. CDR3 sequence reads: CASSLQGVWTEAFF. The CDR3 nucleotides are TGTGCCAGCAGCCTACAGGGGGTTTGGACTGAAGCTTTCTTT.